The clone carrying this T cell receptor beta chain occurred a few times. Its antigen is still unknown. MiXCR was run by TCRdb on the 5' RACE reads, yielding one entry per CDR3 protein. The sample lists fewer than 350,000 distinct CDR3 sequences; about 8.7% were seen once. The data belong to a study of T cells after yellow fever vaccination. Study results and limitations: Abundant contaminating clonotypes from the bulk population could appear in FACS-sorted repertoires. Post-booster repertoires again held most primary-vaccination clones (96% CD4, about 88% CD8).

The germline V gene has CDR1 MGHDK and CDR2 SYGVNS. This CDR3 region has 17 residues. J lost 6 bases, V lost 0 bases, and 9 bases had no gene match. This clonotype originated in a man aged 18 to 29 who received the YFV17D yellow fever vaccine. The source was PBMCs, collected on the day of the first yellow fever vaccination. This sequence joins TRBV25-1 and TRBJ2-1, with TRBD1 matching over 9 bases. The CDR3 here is CASSEYIEDRGFNEQFF. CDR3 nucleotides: TGTGCCAGCAGTGAATATATAGAGGACAGGGGATTCAATGAGCAGTTCTTC.